This TCR beta chain was recovered during a study of blood T cell repertoires in COVID-19. About the research overall: Researchers got acute and convalescent COVID-19 samples from the United States, Italy and Spain. T cells, B-cell-depleted T cells, or PBMCs supplied cDNA or gDNA.

Data came from immunoSEQ multiplex PCR; TCRdb stores just in-frame clones and leaves some out. The table lists 150,000 to 200,000 clones, just under 90% of them singletons. Trimming pared 8 bases from V and 3 bases from J, leaving 13 bases between. Germline V gene data show CDR1 as MNHEY and CDR2 as SMNVEV (reference sequence). This CDR3 contains 13 residues. The V gene is TRBV27, the J gene TRBJ1-1; the D is unclear. The sequencing input was peripheral blood. The source of this sequence is a woman younger than 35 who had recovered from COVID-19. CDR3 residues: CASALGGYTEAFF. Here the CDR3 DNA reads TGTGCCAGCGCTCTAGGCGGATACACTGAAGCTTTCTTT.